This TCR beta chain was sequenced for a study of blood T cell repertoires in COVID-19. The CDR3 has 18 residues. Germline V gene data show CDR1 as MGHRA and CDR2 as YSYEKL. Losses at the gene ends were 1 base for V and 2 bases for J; bases not matched to a gene: 12. In the source study's methods: Reference gene primer amplification gave nucleated cell count estimates. Produced via immunoSEQ multiplex PCR; TCRdb's table is partial and in-frame only. The V and J calls and clone size come from that table; D and trimming were worked out from the DNA. The table lists hundreds of thousands of clones, 70% to 90% of them singletons, with over 1.3% in the top ten.

The sequenced material came from peripheral blood. This clonotype was sampled from a woman aged 25 to 39 with active or convalescent COVID-19. V gene TRBV4-1 combines with J gene TRBJ2-3, with TRBD1 matching 7 bases. The CDR3 DNA sequence: TGCGCCAGCAGCCAAGGACAGGGTGGAGGTGGGTACACAGATACGCAGTATTTT. Its translation: CASSQGQGGGGYTDTQYF.